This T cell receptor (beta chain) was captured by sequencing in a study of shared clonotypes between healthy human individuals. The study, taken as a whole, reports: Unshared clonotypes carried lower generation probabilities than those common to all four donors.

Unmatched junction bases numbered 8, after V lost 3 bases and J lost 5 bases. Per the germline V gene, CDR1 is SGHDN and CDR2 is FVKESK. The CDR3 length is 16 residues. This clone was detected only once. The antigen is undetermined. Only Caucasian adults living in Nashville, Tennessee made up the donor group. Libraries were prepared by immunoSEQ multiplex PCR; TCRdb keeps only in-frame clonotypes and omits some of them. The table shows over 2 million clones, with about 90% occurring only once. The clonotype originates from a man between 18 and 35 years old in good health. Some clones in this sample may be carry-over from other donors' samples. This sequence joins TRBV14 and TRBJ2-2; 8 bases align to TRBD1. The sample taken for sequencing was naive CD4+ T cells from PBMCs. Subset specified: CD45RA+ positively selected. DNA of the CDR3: TGTGCCAGCAGCCAGCAAGGACAGGGACTTACCGGGGAGCTGTTTTTT. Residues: CASSQQGQGLTGELFF. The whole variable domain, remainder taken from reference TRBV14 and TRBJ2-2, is EAGVTQFPSHSVIEKGQTVTLRCDPISGHDNLYWYRRVMGKEIKFLLHFVKESKQDESGMPNNRFLAERTGGTYSTLKVQPAELEDSGVYFCASSQQGQGLTGELFFGEGSRLTVL.